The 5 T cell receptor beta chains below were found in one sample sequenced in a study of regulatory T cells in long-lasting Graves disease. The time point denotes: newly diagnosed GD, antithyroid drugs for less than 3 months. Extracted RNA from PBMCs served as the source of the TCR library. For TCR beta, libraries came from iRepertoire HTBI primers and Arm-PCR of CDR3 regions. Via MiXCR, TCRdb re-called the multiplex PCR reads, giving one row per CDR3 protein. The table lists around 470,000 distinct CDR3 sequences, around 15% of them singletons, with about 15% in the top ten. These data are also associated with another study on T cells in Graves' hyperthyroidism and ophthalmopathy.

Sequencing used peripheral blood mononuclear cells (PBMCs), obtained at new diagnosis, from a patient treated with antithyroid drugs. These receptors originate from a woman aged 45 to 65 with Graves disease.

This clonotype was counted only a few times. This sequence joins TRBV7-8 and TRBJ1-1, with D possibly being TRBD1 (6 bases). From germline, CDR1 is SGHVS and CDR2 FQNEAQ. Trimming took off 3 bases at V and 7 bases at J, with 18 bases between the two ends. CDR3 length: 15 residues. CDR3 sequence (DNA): TGTGCCAGCAGCTTTTCCGGAGGACAGCCAAGTGAAGCTTTCTTT. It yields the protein CASSFSGGQPSEAFF.

The CDR3 DNA sequence: TGTGCCAGCAGCACGCCCCTTAACTATGGCTACACCTTC. Its protein product is CASSTPLNYGYTF. This sequence joins TRBV5-6 and TRBJ1-2, with no clear D. The V and J ends lost 4 bases and 1 base respectively, with 8 bases between them. Germline V gene sequence: CDR1 SGHDT, CDR2 YYEEEE. The CDR3 is 13 amino acids.

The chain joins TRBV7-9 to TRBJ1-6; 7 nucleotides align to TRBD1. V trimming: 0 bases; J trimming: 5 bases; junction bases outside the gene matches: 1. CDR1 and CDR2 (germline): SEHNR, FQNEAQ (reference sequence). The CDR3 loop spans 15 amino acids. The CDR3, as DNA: TGTGCCAGCAGCTTAGCTACAGGGGATAATTCACCCCTCCACTTT. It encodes CASSLATGDNSPLHF.

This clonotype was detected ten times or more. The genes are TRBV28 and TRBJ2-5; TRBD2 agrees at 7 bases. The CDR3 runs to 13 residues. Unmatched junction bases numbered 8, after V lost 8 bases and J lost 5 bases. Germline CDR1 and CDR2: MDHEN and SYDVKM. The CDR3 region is CASRAGEGETQYF. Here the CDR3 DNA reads TGTGCCAGCCGCGCGGGAGAGGGGGAGACCCAGTACTTC.

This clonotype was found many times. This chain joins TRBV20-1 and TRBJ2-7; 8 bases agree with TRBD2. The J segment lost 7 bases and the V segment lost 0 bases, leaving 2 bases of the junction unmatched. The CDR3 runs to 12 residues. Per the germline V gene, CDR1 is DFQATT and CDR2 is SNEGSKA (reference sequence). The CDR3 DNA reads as TGCAGTGCTAGAGAAGTAGCGGGAGAGCAGTACTTC. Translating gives CSAREVAGEQYF.